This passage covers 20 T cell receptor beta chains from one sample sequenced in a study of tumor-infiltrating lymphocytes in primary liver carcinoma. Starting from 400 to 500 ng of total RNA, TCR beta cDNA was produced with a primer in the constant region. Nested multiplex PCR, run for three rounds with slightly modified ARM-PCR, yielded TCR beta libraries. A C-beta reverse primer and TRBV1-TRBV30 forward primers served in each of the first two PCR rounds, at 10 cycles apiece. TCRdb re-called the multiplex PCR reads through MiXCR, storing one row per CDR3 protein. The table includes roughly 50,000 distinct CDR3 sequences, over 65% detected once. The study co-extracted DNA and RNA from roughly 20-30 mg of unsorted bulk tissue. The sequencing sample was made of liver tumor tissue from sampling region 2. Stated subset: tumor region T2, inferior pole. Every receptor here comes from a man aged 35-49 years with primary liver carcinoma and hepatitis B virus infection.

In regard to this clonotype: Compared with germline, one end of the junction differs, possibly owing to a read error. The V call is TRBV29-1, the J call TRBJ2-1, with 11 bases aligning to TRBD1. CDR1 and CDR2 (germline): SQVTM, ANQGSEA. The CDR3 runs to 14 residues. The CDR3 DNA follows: TGTAACGGATTGCCGGGACAGGGGGTGGATGATCAGTTCTTC. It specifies CNGLPGQGVDDQFF.

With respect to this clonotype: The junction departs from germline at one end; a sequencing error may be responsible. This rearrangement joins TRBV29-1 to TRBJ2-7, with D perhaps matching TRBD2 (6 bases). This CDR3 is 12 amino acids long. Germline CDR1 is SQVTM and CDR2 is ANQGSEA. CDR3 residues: CSVDSSGYEQYF. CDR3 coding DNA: TGCAGCGTTGACAGTAGCGGCTACGAGCAGTATTTC.

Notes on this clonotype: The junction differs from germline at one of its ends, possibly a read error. CDR3 sequence reads: CASSPQTGPGKLFF. The CDR3, as DNA: TGTGCCAGCAGCCCTCAGACAGGGCCCGGGAAGCTGTTTTTT. This chain joins TRBV7-9 and TRBJ2-2; 7 bases align to TRBD1. This CDR3 is built from 14 residues. The germline V gene has CDR1 SEHNR and CDR2 FQNEAQ (reference sequence).

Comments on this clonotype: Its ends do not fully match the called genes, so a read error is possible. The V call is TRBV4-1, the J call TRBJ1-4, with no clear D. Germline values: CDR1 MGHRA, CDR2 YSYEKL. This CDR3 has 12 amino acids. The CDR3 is CASGQEEGKLSF. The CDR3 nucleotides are TGCGCCAGCGGCCAAGAGGAAGGGAAACTGTCTTTT.

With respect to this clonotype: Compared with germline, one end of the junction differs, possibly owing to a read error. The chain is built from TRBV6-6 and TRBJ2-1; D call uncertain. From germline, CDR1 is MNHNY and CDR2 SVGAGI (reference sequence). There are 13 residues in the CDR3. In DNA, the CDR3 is TGTGCCAGCAGCCGGACGGAATACAATGAGCAGTGCTTC. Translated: CASSRTEYNEQCF.

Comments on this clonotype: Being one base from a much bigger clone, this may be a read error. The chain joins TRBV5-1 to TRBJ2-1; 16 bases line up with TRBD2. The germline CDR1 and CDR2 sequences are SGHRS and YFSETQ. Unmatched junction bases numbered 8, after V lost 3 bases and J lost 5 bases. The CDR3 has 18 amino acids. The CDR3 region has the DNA TGCGCCAGCAGCTCTGGGGGACTAGCGGGAGGGCCCAACAATGAGCAGTTCTTC. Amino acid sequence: CASSSGGLAGGPNNEQFF.

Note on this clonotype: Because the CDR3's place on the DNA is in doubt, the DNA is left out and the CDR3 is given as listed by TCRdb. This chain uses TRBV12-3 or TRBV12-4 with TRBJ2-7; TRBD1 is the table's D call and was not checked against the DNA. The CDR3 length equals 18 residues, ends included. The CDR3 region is CASSLLFGPGGMAYEQYF.

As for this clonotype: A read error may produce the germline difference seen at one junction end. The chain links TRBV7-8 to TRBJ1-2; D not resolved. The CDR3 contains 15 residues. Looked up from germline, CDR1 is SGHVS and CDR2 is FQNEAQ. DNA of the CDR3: TGTGTCAGCATCTGGCGGACGGGGAACCACTATGGCTACACCTTC. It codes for CVSIWRTGNHYGYTF. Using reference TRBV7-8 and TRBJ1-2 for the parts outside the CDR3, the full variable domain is GAGVSQSPRYKVAKRGQDVALRCDPISGHVSLFWYQQALGQGPEFLTYFQNEAQLDKSGLPSDRFFAERPEGSVSTLKIQRTQQEDSAVYLCVSIWRTGNHYGYTFGSGTRLTVV.

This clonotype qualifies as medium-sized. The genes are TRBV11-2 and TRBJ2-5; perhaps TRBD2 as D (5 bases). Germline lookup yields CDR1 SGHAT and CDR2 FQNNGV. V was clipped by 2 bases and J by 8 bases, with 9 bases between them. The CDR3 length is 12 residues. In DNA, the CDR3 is TGTGCCAGCAGCTTAATGGGAGACACCCAGTACTTC. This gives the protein CASSLMGDTQYF.

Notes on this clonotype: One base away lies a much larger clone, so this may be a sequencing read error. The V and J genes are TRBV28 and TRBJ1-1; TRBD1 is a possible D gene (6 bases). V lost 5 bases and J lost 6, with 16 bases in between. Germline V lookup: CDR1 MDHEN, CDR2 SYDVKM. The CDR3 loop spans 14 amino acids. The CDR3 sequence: CASSLGGVGSEAFF. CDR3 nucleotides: TGTGCCAGCAGTCTTGGGGGCGTTGGCTCTGAAGCTTTCTTT.

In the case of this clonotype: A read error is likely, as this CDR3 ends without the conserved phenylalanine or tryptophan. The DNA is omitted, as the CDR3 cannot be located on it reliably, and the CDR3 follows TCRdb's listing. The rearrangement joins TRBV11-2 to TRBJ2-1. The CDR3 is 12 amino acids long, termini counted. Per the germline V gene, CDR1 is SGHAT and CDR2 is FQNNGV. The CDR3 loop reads CASSPEYNGQSL.

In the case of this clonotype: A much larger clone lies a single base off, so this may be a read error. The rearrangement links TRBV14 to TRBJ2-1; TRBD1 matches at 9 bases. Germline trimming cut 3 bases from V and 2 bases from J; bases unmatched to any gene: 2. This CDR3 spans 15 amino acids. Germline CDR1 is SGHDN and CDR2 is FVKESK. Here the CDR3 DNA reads TGTGCCAGCAGCCATCGGGACAGGGCCTACAATGAGCAGTTCTTC. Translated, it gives CASSHRDRAYNEQFF.

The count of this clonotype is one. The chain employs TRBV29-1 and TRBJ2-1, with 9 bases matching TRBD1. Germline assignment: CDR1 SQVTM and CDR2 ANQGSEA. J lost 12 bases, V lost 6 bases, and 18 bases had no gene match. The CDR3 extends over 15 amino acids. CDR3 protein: CSVESGTGSAGRQFF. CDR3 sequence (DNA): TGCAGCGTAGAGAGTGGGACAGGGAGTGCGGGCAGGCAGTTCTTC.

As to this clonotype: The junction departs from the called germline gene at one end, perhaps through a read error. CDR3 in DNA: TGTGCCAGCGGCTTGCGGGGGGGCCTTAGTGGCTACACCTTC. Its translation: CASGLRGGLSGYTF. The V call is TRBV5-4, the J call TRBJ1-2, with TRBD1 as a possible D gene (6 bases). The CDR3 sequence is 14 residues long. Germline V gives CDR1 SGHNT, CDR2 YYREEE (reference sequence).

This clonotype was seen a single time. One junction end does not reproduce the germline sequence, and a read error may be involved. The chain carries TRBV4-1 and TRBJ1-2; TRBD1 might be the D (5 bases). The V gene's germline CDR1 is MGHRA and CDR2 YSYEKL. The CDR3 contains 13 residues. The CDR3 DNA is TGCGCCAGCAGCGAGACAGCTAACTATAGTTACGCCTTC. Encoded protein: CASSETANYSYAF.

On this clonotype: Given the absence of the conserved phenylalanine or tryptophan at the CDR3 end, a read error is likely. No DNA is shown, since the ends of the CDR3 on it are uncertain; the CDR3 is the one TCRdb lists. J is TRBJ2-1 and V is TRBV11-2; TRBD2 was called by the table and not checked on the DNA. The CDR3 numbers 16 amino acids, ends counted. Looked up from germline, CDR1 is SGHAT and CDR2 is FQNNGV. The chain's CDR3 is CASNYSSTSGRGGGFL.

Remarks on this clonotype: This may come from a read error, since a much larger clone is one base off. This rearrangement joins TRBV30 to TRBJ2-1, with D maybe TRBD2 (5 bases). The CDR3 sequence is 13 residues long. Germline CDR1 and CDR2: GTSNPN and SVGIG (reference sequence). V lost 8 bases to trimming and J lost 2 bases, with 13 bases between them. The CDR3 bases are TGTGCCCGGATACGGGATACCTACAATGAGCAGTTCTTC. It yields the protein CARIRDTYNEQFF.

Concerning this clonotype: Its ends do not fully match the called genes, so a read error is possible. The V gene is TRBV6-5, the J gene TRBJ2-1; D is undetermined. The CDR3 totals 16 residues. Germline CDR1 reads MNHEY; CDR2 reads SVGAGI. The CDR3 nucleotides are TGTGCCAGCAGCCCGCGGAGAAGGCTCGGGTACAATGAGCAGCTCTTC. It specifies CASSPRRRLGYNEQLF.

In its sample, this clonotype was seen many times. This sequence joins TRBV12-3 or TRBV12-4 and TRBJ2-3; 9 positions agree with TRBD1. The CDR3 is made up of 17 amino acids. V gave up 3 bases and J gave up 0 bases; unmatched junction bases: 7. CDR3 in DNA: TGTGCCAGCAGTTTGGGACAGGGACCTTCTAGCACAGATACGCAGTATTTT. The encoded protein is CASSLGQGPSSTDTQYF.

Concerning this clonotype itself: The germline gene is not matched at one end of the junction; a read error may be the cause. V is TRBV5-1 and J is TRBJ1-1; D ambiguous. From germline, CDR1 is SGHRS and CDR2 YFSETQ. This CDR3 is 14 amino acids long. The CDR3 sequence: CASSASLLGTEASF. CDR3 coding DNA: TGCGCCAGCAGCGCCTCACTCTTAGGAACTGAAGCTTCCTTT.